Below, 9 T cell receptor beta chains from the same sample are listed, as sequenced in a study of blood T cell repertoires in COVID-19. Only in-frame clones appear in the TCRdb table, and some are missing; sequencing was by immunoSEQ multiplex PCR. In the table there are some 400,000 clones, over 85% of which are singletons. The specimen was PBMCs or T cells enriched from blood (not recorded which). These receptors all come from a woman under 40 who had recovered from COVID-19.

The gene calls are TRBV7-2 and TRBJ2-7; the D gene is possibly TRBD2 (5 bases). Germline V gene lookup returns CDR1 SGHTA and CDR2 FQGNSA. Trimming stripped 4 bases from V and 3 bases from J, with 13 bases between. The CDR3 loop spans 14 amino acids. The CDR3 region is CASSSGSPLYEQYF. DNA of the CDR3: TGTGCCAGCAGCTCGGGATCACCTCTCTACGAGCAGTACTTC.

This chain connects TRBV29-1 to TRBJ1-4; the match to TRBD1 covers 7 bases. This CDR3 comprises 13 residues. V shed 8 bases and J 8 bases; nucleotides not matched to a gene: 11. Germline V gives CDR1 SQVTM, CDR2 ANQGSEA. The CDR3 DNA sequence: TGCAGCTTCGAGACAGGGCCAGGGGAAAAACTGTTTTTT. Amino acid sequence: CSFETGPGEKLFF.

The chain has TRBV27 and TRBJ1-2; possible D gene TRBD1, 6 bases. V was shortened by 6 bases and J by 6 bases, with 14 bases between the two germline ends. CDR1 is MNHEY and CDR2 is SMNVEV in the germline V gene (reference sequence). The CDR3 is 13 residues long. The DNA of the CDR3 is TGTGCCAGCAGCTACAGGGTAGGGAATGGCTACACCTTC. The encoded protein is CASSYRVGNGYTF.

This sequence joins TRBV28 and TRBJ1-6, with TRBD1 identical over 9 bases. Trimming cost V 6 bases and J 8 bases; bases outside gene matches: 2. CDR1 MDHEN and CDR2 SYDVKM come from the germline V gene. CDR3 length: 13 amino acids. CDR3: CASRTGGHSPLHF. The CDR3 bases are TGTGCCAGCAGAACAGGGGGCCATTCACCCCTCCACTTT.

This chain links TRBV11-1 with TRBJ2-2; D is perhaps TRBD2 (6 bases). Looked up from germline, CDR1 is SGHAT and CDR2 is FQDESV (reference sequence). The CDR3 is 15 amino acids. V was pared by 5 bases and J by 8 bases, with 18 bases between. The CDR3 protein is CASSLIRGSVGELFF. The CDR3 nucleotides are TGTGCCAGCAGCCTTATCCGGGGGTCAGTGGGGGAGCTGTTTTTT.

This clone was detected once. The rearrangement uses TRBV29-1 and TRBJ2-7; TRBD1 matches 7 bases. The V segment lost 6 bases and the J segment 4 bases; nucleotides outside the gene matches: 6. The germline CDR1 and CDR2 sequences are SQVTM and ANQGSEA. The CDR3 is 12 residues long. The chain's CDR3 is CSVNRGGYEQYF. The CDR3 bases are TGCAGCGTGAACAGGGGTGGGTACGAGCAGTACTTC.

This clone was seen a single time. This rearrangement joins TRBV7-2 to TRBJ2-7, with no clear D. The length of the CDR3 is 15 residues. The germline V gene encodes CDR1 SGHTA and CDR2 FQGNSA. Deletions cut 2 bases from V and 5 bases from J, with 16 bases between. DNA for the CDR3: TGTGCCAGCAGCTTAAGAAAACCTGGCCTCGACGAGCAGTACTTC. This codes for CASSLRKPGLDEQYF.

This clone was seen just once. The chain recombines TRBV7-2 with TRBJ2-7; a possible D gene is TRBD1 (6 bases). The CDR3 extends over 12 amino acids. CDR1 and CDR2 from the germline V gene are SGHTA and FQGNSA. Trimming removed 2 bases from V and 4 bases from J, with 6 bases in between. The CDR3 here is CASSLRGYEQYF. The CDR3 DNA sequence: TGTGCCAGCAGCTTAAGGGGGTACGAGCAGTACTTC.

V and J are TRBV5-1 and TRBJ2-7; a possible D gene is TRBD1 (5 bases). Per the germline V gene, CDR1 is SGHRS and CDR2 is YFSETQ. This CDR3 contains 14 residues. V lost 4 bases to trimming and J lost 0 bases, with 11 bases between them. The CDR3 region is CASSPDGASYEQYF. The CDR3 DNA is TGCGCCAGCAGCCCCGATGGGGCCTCCTACGAGCAGTACTTC.